Detailed here is one T cell receptor (beta chain). What it recognizes is unknown. Germline loops: CDR1 SEHNR, CDR2 FQNEAQ (reference sequence). V lost 0 bases to trimming and J lost 4 bases; unmatched junction nucleotides: 5. The CDR3 is 15 amino acids. Sequencing was performed with immunoSEQ multiplex PCR; in TCRdb, only in-frame clones are kept and a portion is missing. The table shows some 20,000 clones, with roughly four fifths occurring only once. This specimen belongs to a study of OX40 agonist ivuxolimab in advanced cancers. Study as a whole: Prior anti-PD-1, anti-PD-L1 or anti-CTLA-4 therapy was allowed; around 43% had some.

Notes on the study in general: Some nonresponders likewise displayed low normalized T-cell clonal expansion.

This TCR was recovered from an adult with an advanced solid tumor such as melanoma, head and neck, liver or kidney cancer. Sequenced material: CD4+ or CD8+ T cells sorted from blood, taken in a trial of the OX40 agonist ivuxolimab. This chain uses TRBV7-9 with TRBJ1-1, with 7 bases lining up with TRBD1. The CDR3 here is CASSLALAGGTEAFF. The CDR3 region has the DNA TGTGCCAGCAGCTTAGCGCTGGCAGGGGGCACTGAAGCTTTCTTT.